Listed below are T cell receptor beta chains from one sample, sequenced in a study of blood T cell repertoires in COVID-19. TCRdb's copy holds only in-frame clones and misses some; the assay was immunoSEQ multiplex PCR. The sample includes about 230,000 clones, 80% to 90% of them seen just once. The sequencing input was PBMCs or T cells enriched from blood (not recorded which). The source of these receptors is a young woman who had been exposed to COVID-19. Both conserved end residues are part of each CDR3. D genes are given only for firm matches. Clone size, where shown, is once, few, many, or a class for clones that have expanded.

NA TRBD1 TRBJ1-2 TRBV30 TGTGCCTGGAGGACAGGGGGTGGCTACACCTTC CAWRTGGGYTF
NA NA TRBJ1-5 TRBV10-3 TGTGCCATCAGCGCGGGGGGAGGCAATCAGCCCCAGCATTTT CAISAGGGNQPQHF
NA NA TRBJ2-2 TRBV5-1 TGCGCCAGCAGCGCCGGGGTGGTGTACACCGGGGAGCTGTTTTTT CASSAGVVYTGELFF
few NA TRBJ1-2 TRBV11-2 TGTGCCAGCAGCTTAGTAGTAGGGGGTGGCTACACCTTC CASSLVVGGGYTF
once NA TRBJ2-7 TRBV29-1 TGCAGCGTTGTGGGAGGGGGGCCCGGCTCCTACGAGCAGTACTTC CSVVGGGPGSYEQYF
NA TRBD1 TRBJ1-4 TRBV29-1 TGCAGCGTTGAGGACAGGGGGAGCGAAAAACTGTTTTTT CSVEDRGSEKLFF
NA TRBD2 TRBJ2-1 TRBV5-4 TGTGCCAGCAGCTTGGGCGCGGGAGAAGCGGACAATGAGCAGTTCTTC CASSLGAGEADNEQFF
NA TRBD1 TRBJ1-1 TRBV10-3 TGTGCCATCAATGCTGGACAGGGGTCCCCGAACACTGAAGCTTTCTTT CAINAGQGSPNTEAFF
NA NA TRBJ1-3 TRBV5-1 TGCGCCAGCAGCTTGGTTCCAGGGGCTCTCTCTGGAAACACCATATATTTT CASSLVPGALSGNTIYF
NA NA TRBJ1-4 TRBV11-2 TGTGCCAGCAGCTTAGTGCTGGGCGTTGGTGAAAAACTGTTTTTT CASSLVLGVGEKLFF
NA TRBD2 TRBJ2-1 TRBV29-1 TGCAGCGTTGAGAGATATGGGACTAGCGGCAGGGAGCAGTTCTTC CSVERYGTSGREQFF
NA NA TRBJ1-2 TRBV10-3 TGTGCCATCAGTGTGGCGACAGATTATGGCTACACCTTC CAISVATDYGYTF
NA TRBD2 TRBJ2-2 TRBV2 TGTGCCAGCAGTGACCAGGGAGGGACCGGGGAGCTGTTTTTT CASSDQGGTGELFF
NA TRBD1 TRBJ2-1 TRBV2 TGTGCCAGCCCGTCCCAGACAGGGGTTGGGCTACCCTACAATGAGCAGTTCTTC CASPSQTGVGLPYNEQFF
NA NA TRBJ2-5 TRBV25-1 TGTGCCAGCAGTGAATTGGGCAGACCCCAGTACTTC CASSELGRPQYF
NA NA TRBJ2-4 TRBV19 TGTGCCAGTAGGGATCGGATGAATCGGGAAAACATTCAGTACTTC CASRDRMNRENIQYF
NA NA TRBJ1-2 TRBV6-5 TGTGCCAGCAGTTACTCCTGTTGCTATGGCTACACCTTC CASSYSCCYGYTF
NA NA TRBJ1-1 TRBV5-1 TGCGCCAGCAGCTTCGACATGATATCTGAAGCTTTCTTT CASSFDMISEAFF
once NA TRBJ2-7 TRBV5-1 TGCGCCAGCAGCCCCACTACATCCTACGAGCAGTACTTC CASSPTTSYEQYF
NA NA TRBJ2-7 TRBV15 TGTGCCACCAGCAGAGGTCCCGGACTGCCATACGAGCAGTACTTC CATSRGPGLPYEQYF
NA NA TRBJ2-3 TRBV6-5 TGTGCCAGCAGTTATCGCGGGGACACAGATACGCAGTATTTT CASSYRGDTDTQYF
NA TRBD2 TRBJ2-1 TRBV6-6 TGTGCCAGCAGTCCCTTTGGGACTACTTACAATGAGCAGTTCTTC CASSPFGTTYNEQFF
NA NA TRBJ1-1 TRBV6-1 TGTGCCAGCAGTGAATGGGTTTCTAGACTTATGAACACTGAAGCTTTCTTT CASSEWVSRLMNTEAFF
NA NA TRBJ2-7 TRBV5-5 TGTGCCAGTAGGGACTTTAACTCCTACGAGCAGTACTTC CASRDFNSYEQYF
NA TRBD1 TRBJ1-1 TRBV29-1 TGCAGCGTCAAACAGGGGGCTATCGCTGAAGCTTTCTTT CSVKQGAIAEAFF
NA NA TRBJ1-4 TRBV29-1 TGCAGCGGAAAACAGGGATATGGTGAAAAACTGTTTTTT CSGKQGYGEKLFF
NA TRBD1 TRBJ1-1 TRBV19 TGTGCCAGTAGTACCGCCGGGACAGGGGTCGGGACTGAAGCTTTCTTT CASSTAGTGVGTEAFF
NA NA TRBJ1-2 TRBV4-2 TGTGCCAGCAGCCAAGATAGTGTTTACGGCTACACCTTC CASSQDSVYGYTF
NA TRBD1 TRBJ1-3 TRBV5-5 TGTGCCAGCAGCTGGGACAGTGCCCGCTCTGGAAACACCATATATTTT CASSWDSARSGNTIYF
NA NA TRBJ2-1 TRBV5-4 TGTGCCAGCAGCTTGTTTTCGTCTGAGGGCCGGGGCAATGAGCAGTTCTTC CASSLFSSEGRGNEQFF
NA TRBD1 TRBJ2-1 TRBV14 TGTGCCAGCAGCCCAGGGACAGGGGCTAAGTTCTTC CASSPGTGAKFF
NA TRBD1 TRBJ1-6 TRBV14 TGTGCCAGCAGCCAATTCAGACCGGGACAGCGATTGAGCTCCTATAATTCACCCCTCCACTTT CASSQFRPGQRLSSYNSPLHF
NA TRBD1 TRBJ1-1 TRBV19 TGTGCCAGTAGCCAACGAAGGGGACAGGGCGAAGGGGCTTTCTTT CASSQRRGQGEGAFF
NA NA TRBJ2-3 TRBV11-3 TGTGCCAGCAGCCAGGGGTACAGGGTGACGGATACGCAGTATTTT CASSQGYRVTDTQYF
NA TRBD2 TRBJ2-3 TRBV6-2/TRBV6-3 TGTGCCAGCAGTGTACTAGCGGGGGTCTCAGATACGCAGTATTTT CASSVLAGVSDTQYF
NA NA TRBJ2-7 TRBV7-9 TGTGCCAGCAGCTCTGCGGGCACCTACGAGCAGTACTTC CASSSAGTYEQYF
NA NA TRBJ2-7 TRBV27 TGTGCCAGCAGTTTATCGGGGACACCCAACGAGCAGTACTTC CASSLSGTPNEQYF
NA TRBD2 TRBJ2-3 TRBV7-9 TGTGCCAGCAGCCCCCAATGGCGGGAGGTTCTTAGCACAGATACGCAGTATTTT CASSPQWREVLSTDTQYF
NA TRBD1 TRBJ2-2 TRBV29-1 TGCAGCGTTCTAGGACAGGGGGCGAACACCGGGGAGCTGTTTTTT CSVLGQGANTGELFF
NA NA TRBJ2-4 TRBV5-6 TGTGCCAGCAGCTTGGAGTCCGGGTTCGGCATTCAGTACTTC CASSLESGFGIQYF
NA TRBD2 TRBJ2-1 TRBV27 TGTGCCAGCAGCCTTTTTGGCGGGAGCTCCTACAATGAGCAGTTCTTC CASSLFGGSSYNEQFF
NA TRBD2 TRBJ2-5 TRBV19 TGTGCCAGTAGTATGCTAGCGGGGTCCCAAGAGACCCAGTACTTC CASSMLAGSQETQYF
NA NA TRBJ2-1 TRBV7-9 TGTGCCAGCAGCTTAGTAGACACCTACCAGTACAATGAGCAGTTCTTC CASSLVDTYQYNEQFF
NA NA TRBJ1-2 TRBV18 TGTGCCAGCTCACCACCCGGGACAAACTATGGCTACACCTTC CASSPPGTNYGYTF
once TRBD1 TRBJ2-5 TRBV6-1 TGTGCCAGCAGTGATGGACAGGGGGCTTTCGAGACCCAGTACTTC CASSDGQGAFETQYF